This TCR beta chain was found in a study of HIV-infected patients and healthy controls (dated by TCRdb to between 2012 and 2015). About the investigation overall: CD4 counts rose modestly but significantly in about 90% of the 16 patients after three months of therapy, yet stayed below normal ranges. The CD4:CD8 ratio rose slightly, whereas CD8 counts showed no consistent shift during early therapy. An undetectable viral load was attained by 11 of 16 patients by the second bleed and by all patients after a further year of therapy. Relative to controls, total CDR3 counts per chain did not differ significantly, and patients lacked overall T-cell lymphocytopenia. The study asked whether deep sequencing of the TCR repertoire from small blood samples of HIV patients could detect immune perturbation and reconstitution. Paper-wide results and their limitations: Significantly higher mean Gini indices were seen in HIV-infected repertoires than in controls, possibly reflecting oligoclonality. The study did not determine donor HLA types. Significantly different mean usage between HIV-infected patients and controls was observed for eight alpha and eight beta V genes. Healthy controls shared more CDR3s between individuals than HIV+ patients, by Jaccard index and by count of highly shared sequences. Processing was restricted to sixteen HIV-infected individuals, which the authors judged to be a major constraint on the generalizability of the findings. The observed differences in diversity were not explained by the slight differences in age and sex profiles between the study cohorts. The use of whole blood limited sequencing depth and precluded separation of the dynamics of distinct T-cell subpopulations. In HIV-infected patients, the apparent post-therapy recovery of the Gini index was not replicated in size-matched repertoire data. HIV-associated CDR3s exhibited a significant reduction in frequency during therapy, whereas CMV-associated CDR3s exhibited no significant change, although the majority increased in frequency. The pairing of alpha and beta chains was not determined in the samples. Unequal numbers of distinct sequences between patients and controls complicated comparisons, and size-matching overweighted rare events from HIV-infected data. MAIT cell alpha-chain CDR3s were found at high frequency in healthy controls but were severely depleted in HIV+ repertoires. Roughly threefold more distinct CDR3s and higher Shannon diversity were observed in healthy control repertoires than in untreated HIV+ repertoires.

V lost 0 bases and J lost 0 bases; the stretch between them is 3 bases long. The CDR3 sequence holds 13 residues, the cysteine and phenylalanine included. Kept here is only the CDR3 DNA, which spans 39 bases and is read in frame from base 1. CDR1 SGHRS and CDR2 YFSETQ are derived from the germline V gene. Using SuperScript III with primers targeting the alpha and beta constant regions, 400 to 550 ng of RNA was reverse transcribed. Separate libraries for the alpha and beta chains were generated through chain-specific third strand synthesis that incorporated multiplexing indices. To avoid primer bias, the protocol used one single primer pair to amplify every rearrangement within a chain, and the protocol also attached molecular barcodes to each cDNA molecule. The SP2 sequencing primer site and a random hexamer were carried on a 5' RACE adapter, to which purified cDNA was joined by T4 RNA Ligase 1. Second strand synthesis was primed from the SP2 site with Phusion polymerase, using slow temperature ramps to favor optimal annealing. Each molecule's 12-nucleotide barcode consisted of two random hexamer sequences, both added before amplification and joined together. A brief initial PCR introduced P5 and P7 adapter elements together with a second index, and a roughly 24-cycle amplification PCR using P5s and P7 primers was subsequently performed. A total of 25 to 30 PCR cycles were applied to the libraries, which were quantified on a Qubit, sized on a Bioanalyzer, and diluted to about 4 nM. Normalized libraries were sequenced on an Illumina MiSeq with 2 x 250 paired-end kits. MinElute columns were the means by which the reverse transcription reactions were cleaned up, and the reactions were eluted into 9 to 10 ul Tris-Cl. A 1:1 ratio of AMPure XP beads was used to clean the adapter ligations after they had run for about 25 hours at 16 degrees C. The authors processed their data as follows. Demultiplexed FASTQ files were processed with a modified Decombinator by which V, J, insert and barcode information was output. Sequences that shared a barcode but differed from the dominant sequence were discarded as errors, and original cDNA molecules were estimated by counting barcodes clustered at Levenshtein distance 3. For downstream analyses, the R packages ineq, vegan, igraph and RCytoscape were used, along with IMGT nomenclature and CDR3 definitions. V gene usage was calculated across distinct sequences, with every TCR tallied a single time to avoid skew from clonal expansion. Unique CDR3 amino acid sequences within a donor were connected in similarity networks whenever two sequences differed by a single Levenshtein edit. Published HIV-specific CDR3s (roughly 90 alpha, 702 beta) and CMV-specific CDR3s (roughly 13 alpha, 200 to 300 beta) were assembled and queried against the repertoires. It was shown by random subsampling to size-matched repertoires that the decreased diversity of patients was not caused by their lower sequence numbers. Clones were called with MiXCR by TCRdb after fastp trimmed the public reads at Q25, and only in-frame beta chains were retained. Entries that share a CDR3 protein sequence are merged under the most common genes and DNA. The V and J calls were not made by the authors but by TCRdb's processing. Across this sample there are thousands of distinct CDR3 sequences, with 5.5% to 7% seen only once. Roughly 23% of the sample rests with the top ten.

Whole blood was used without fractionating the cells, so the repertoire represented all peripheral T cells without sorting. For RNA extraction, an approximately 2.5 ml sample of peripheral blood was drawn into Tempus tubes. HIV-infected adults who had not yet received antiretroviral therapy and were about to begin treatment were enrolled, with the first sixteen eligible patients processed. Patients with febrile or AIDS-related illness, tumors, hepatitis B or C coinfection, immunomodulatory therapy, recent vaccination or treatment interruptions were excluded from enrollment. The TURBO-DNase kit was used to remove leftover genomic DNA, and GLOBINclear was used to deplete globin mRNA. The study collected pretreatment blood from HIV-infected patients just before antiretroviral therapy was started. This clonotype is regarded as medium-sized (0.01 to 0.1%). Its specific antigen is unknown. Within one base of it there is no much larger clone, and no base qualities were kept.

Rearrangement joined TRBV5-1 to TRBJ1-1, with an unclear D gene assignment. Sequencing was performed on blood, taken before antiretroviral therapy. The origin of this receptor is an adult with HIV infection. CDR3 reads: CASSLVVNTEAFF. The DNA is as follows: TGCGCCAGCAGCTTGGTAGTGAACACTGAAGCTTTCTTT.